Only a few counts were recorded for the clone carrying this TCR beta chain. This sample stems from a study of blood T cell repertoires in COVID-19. Study as a whole: From the United States, Italy and Spain came samples of acute and convalescent COVID-19. From T cells, B-cell-depleted T cells, or PBMCs came the material, which was cDNA or gDNA.

In the authors' methods: How many nucleated cells were present was estimated from reference gene primer amplification. The table came from immunoSEQ multiplex PCR; TCRdb's copy has only in-frame clones and leaves some out. D and trimming come from the DNA, and the V and J calls and clone size come from that table. The sample lists roughly 100,000 clones, roughly 81% occurring once. V dropped 0 bases and J dropped 4; count of bases not matched to a gene: 2. Per germline, CDR1 MRHNA and CDR2 SNTAGT. This CDR3 is built from 15 residues. The V and J genes are TRBV6-4 and TRBJ2-5; 10 positions match TRBD2. What was sequenced was peripheral blood. This sequence originates from a man in his forties with active or convalescent COVID-19. CDR3 region: CASSDSSGGAETQYF. The CDR3 DNA reads TGTGCCAGCAGTGACTCGAGCGGGGGGGCAGAGACCCAGTACTTC.